The entry that follows covers one T cell receptor beta chain sequence. TCRdb's table, derived via immunoSEQ multiplex PCR, lists solely in-frame clones and lacks some. Of around 140,000 clones in the sample, 80% to 95% were seen once. Trimming took off 2 bases at V and 10 bases at J, with 12 bases between the two ends. This CDR3 contains 13 residues. Germline-derived CDR1 and CDR2 are PRHDT and FYEKMQ (reference sequence). The sample originates from a study of control samples from healthy donors and cancer patients. The clonotype comes from a man younger than 30 in good health. J is TRBJ2-1 and V is TRBV13, with D unresolved. The sequencing sample was made of blood. The CDR3 bases are TGTGCCAGCAGCTTACCCCTCTCTGGGGAGCAGTTCTTC. It codes for CASSLPLSGEQFF.